This T cell receptor beta chain was observed in a study of blood T cell repertoires in COVID-19. The wider study: Italy, Spain and the United States were the sources of the convalescent and acute COVID-19 samples.

The J segment lost 2 bases and the V segment lost 5 bases, leaving 19 bases of the junction unmatched. This CDR3 is built from 19 residues. Per germline, CDR1 SGHTA and CDR2 FQGNSA. Sequenced by immunoSEQ multiplex PCR; TCRdb stores in-frame clones only, minus some. This table has around 64,000 clones, approximately 90% appearing once. The V gene is TRBV7-2, the J gene TRBJ2-7; 9 bases match TRBD2. The sample was peripheral blood. This receptor was identified in a human donor in a cohort sampled during active COVID-19. CDR3 nucleotides: TGTGCCAGCAGCCCCACAGGGCTGCTAGCGGGATCCAATCCCTACGAGCAGTACTTC. It specifies CASSPTGLLAGSNPYEQYF.